The T cell receptor beta chain under discussion was sequenced for a study of identical twins. Findings and limits, study-wide: Cross-sectional statistical analysis, not tracking of the same donors, underpinned the conclusions. A lower insertion count was a feature of abundant cord blood beta clonotypes, with no such feature in memory repertoires.

The V end lost 3 bases, the J end lost 0 bases, and 15 bases lay between the germline ends. The CDR3 spans 18 residues. From germline, CDR1 is SGHAT and CDR2 FQNNGV. Concerning this clonotype: Antigen specificity is unknown.

Via MiXCR, TCRdb re-called the 5' RACE reads, giving one row per CDR3 protein. The data contain about 700,000 distinct CDR3 sequences, 8.5% to 9% of them singletons. The donors were all healthy and Caucasian. These data also formed part of another study, on yellow fever vaccine responses in identical twins.

The sample consisted of PBMCs. The chain has TRBV11-2 and TRBJ2-6; a weak D match, TRBD1 (5 bases). The clonotype comes from a woman younger than 35 in good health. CDR3 amino acids: CASSFRRQGVSGANVLTF. As DNA, the CDR3 is TGTGCCAGCAGCTTTCGTCGCCAGGGTGTCTCTGGGGCCAACGTCCTGACTTTC.